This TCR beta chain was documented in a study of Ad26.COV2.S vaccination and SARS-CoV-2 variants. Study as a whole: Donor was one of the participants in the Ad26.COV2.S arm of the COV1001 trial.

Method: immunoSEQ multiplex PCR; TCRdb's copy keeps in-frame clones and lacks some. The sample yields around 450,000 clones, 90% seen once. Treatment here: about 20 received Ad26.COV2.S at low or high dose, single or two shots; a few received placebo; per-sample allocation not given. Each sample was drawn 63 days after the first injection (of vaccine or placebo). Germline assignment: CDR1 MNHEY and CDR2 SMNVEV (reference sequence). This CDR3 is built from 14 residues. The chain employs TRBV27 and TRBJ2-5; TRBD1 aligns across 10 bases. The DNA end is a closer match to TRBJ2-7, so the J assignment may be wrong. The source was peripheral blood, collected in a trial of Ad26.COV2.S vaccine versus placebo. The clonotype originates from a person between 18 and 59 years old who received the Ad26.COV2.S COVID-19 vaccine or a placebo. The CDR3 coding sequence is TGTGCCAGCAGTTTGGGGACAGGGGCCTACGAGCAGTACTTC. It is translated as CASSLGTGAYEQYF.